This TCR beta chain is from a study of shared clonotypes between healthy human individuals. Study findings and constraints: Deeper or shallower sequencing was expected to change how clonotypes are shared among donors. Memory subsets generally showed smaller estimated richness than naive subsets did.

Assay: immunoSEQ multiplex PCR; the TCRdb copy retains only in-frame clones and omits some. The table has approximately 980,000 clones, less than 85% seen once; the top ten hold roughly 1.5%. The V gene lost 1 base and the J gene lost 0 bases, with 7 bases spanning the gap. The CDR3 has 15 amino acids. Germline CDR1 and CDR2: SGHTA and FQGNSA. On this clone: What it binds is not known. At the DNA level, this CDR3 is encoded by other sequences in the same sample as well.

The TCR originated in a man between 18 and 35 years old in good health. Sequenced: memory CD4+ T cells sorted from blood. Indicated subset: CD45RA-negative fraction. The V gene is TRBV7-2, the J gene TRBJ2-1, with D hard to call. The CDR3 sequence: CASSLGAGSYNEQFF. The CDR3 nucleotides read TGTGCCAGCAGCTTAGGGGCAGGCTCCTACAATGAGCAGTTCTTC.